A single sample is the source of the 12 T cell receptor beta chains below, sequenced in a study of lung T cells in sarcoidosis with Löfgren's syndrome. MiXCR, run by TCRdb on the reads, gives a single entry per CDR3 protein. The sample has some 65,000 distinct CDR3 sequences, around 20% seen once. The sequenced sample was CD4+ T cells from PBMCs. The receptors were gathered from a human donor with sarcoidosis (Löfgren's syndrome or another form), or a control subject (not recorded which).

This clonotype was detected only a few times. This sequence joins TRBV2 and TRBJ2-7, with D uncertain. The CDR3 covers 14 residues. CDR1 SNHLY and CDR2 FYNNEI come from the germline V gene. CDR3 region: CASSPFASVYGQYV. CDR3 sequence (DNA): TGTGCCAGCAGCCCTTTCGCGTCGGTCTACGGGCAGTACGTC.

There are a few counts of this clonotype. The rearrangement joins TRBV7-2 to TRBJ2-5; maybe TRBD1 (6 bases). Per the germline V gene, CDR1 is SGHTA and CDR2 is FQGNSA. Trimming shortened V by 2 bases and J by 1 base, and 11 bases separated the two germline ends. The CDR3 has 15 residues. Here the CDR3 DNA reads TGTGCCAGCAGCTTAATGGGGGCTACCCAAGAGACCCAGTACTTC. Translated, it gives CASSLMGATQETQYF.

This clonotype was recorded many times. The CDR3 protein is CASSYTEPQGESPLHF. The DNA for the CDR3 is TGTGCCAGCAGTTATACGGAACCGCAAGGGGAATCACCCCTCCACTTT. V is TRBV6-1 and J is TRBJ1-6; a weak D match, TRBD1 (5 bases). The germline gives CDR1 MNHNS, CDR2 SASEGT. This CDR3 has 16 amino acids. Trimming left V 5 bases short and J 10 bases short, with 21 bases between.

This clonotype was counted at least ten times. This sequence joins TRBV27 and TRBJ1-2; weak D call: TRBD1 (5 bases). CDR3 length: 17 residues. Germline values: CDR1 MNHEY, CDR2 SMNVEV (reference sequence). V lost 5 bases and J lost 7, with 26 bases in between. CDR3 protein: CASSPSIGTPIGPGYTF. CDR3 nucleotides: TGTGCCAGCAGTCCAAGCATCGGGACCCCGATAGGACCTGGCTACACCTTC.

The V and J genes are TRBV5-1 and TRBJ2-7; tentatively, D is TRBD1 (6 bases). The germline V gene encodes CDR1 SGHRS and CDR2 YFSETQ. CDR3 length equals 15 residues. Written as DNA, the CDR3 is TGCGCCAGCATCTTGTCAGGGGACCCCTTCTACGAGCAGTACGTC. It encodes CASILSGDPFYEQYV.

This clonotype came up a few times. The chain carries TRBV24-1 and TRBJ2-3; D is perhaps TRBD1 (7 bases). CDR3 length equals 17 residues. Germline V gives CDR1 KGHDR, CDR2 SFDVKD. The V end lost 5 bases, the J end lost 0 bases, and 17 bases lay between the germline ends. CDR3 sequence: CATSARETGKSTDTQYF. The CDR3 nucleotides are TGTGCCACCAGTGCCCGGGAGACAGGGAAGAGCACAGATACGCAGTATTTT.

As for this clonotype: A much larger clonotype is one base distant, so this may be a read error. CDR3 nucleotide sequence: TGCAGTGCTCTGGGGGTGTATAGCCCCTACGAGCAGTACTTC. Translated: CSALGVYSPYEQYF. The gene calls are TRBV20-1 and TRBJ2-7; either TRBD1 or TRBD2 may fit D (5 bases each). Germline CDR1 reads DFQATT; CDR2 reads SNEGSKA (reference sequence). This CDR3 is built from 14 residues. The germline V and J ends were trimmed by 5 bases and 2 bases, with 16 bases remaining between them.

This clonotype was seen many times. The chain carries TRBV5-4 and TRBJ2-3; 7 nucleotides line up with TRBD1. Germline CDR1 and CDR2: SGHNT and YYREEE (reference sequence). V trimming: 3 bases; J trimming: 1 base; junction bases outside the gene matches: 5. The CDR3 length is 15 residues. CDR3 residues: CASSSYRGRTDTQYF. Here the CDR3 DNA reads TGTGCCAGCAGCTCCTACAGGGGTCGCACAGATACGCAGTATTTT.

The genes are TRBV29-1 and TRBJ2-2; no definite D call. The CDR3 is 12 residues long. The V gene lost 6 bases and the J gene lost 2 bases, with 7 bases spanning the gap. Per germline, CDR1 SQVTM and CDR2 ANQGSEA. The CDR3 region is CSVTRNTGELFF. DNA of the CDR3: TGCAGCGTAACGCGCAACACCGGGGAGCTGTTTTTT.

A word on this clonotype: This may stem from a read error, because a much larger clone lies one nucleotide away. The V gene is TRBV7-4, the J gene TRBJ1-5; maybe TRBD1 (5 bases). The length of the CDR3 is 17 residues. CDR1 and CDR2 from the germline V gene are SGHVT and SQSDAQ. CDR3 in amino acids: CASSPGLTVNSNQPHHF. In DNA, the CDR3 is TGTGCCAGCAGCCCGGGATTGACAGTTAATAGCAATCAGCCCCATCATTTT.

The table lists this clonotype with many counts. J is TRBJ2-3 and V is TRBV6-1; weak D call: TRBD1 (5 bases). Between the trimmed V and J ends, which lost 6 bases and 6 bases, there was a span of 28 bases. From germline, CDR1 is MNHNS and CDR2 SASEGT. The CDR3 spans 18 residues. DNA of the CDR3: TGTGCCAGCAGGATAGCCGACCTTGGAACCCGGACAATCGATACGCAGTATTTT. This gives the protein CASRIADLGTRTIDTQYF.

There are a few counts of this clonotype. The chain recombines TRBV19 with TRBJ2-6; no clear D gene. Trimming took off 1 base at V and 0 bases at J, with 7 bases between the two ends. Germline assignment: CDR1 LNHDA and CDR2 SQIVND (reference sequence). The CDR3 covers 16 residues. The CDR3 loop is CASSIARFSGANVLTF. DNA of the CDR3: TGTGCCAGTAGTATAGCCCGGTTCTCTGGGGCCAACGTCCTGACTTTC.